These 32 T cell receptor beta chains originate from one sample sequenced in a study of blood T cell repertoires in COVID-19. Measured with immunoSEQ multiplex PCR; TCRdb has only the in-frame clones, and not every one. Of some 210,000 clones listed, approximately 80% are singletons. Material: PBMCs or T cells enriched from blood (not recorded which). The source is a man under 40 with acute COVID-19.

The chain combines TRBV4-1 with TRBJ2-2, with D uncertain. The CDR3 covers 14 residues. Looked up from germline, CDR1 is MGHRA and CDR2 is YSYEKL. V was clipped by 4 bases and J by 5 bases, with 11 bases between them. CDR3 in DNA: TGCGCCAGCAGCCTCCCGACTGAAACCGGGGAGCTGTTTTTT. It codes for CASSLPTETGELFF.

This sequence joins TRBV30 and TRBJ2-1, with a weak D call TRBD1 (5 bases). The length of the CDR3 is 15 residues. Trimming stripped 0 bases from V and 3 bases from J, with 12 bases between. Looked up from germline, CDR1 is GTSNPN and CDR2 is SVGIG (reference sequence). Here the CDR3 DNA reads TGTGCCTGGAGTGTACCAGGGCCGCGCTACAATGAGCAGTTCTTC. Its translation: CAWSVPGPRYNEQFF.

The J gene is TRBJ2-7, the V gene TRBV18; D not certain. Germline V lookup: CDR1 KGHSH, CDR2 LQKENI. This CDR3 comprises 14 residues. Trimming took 0 bases from V and 6 from J, leaving 12 bases between them. CDR3 DNA sequence: TGTGCCAGCTCACCACCGGGCCCGATGATCGAGCAGTACTTC. It is translated as CASSPPGPMIEQYF.

The rearrangement joins TRBV7-2 to TRBJ1-6, with 7 bases lining up with TRBD1. This CDR3 region has 13 residues. The J segment lost 10 bases and the V segment lost 4 bases, leaving 4 bases of the junction unmatched. Germline CDR1 SGHTA, CDR2 FQGNSA. The CDR3 sequence: CASSSQGRSPLHF. DNA of the CDR3: TGTGCCAGCAGCTCACAGGGGCGATCACCCCTCCACTTT.

V gene TRBV27 combines with J gene TRBJ2-7; the D gene is possibly TRBD1 (6 bases). CDR1 is MNHEY, CDR2 SMNVEV, per germline (reference sequence). Trimming removed 9 bases from V and 3 bases from J, with 15 bases in between. The CDR3 is 13 residues long. CDR3 region: CASYGTPDYEQYF. For the CDR3, the DNA is TGTGCCAGTTACGGGACACCCGACTACGAGCAGTACTTC.

The chain combines TRBV6-2 or TRBV6-3 with TRBJ2-1; D may be TRBD2 (6 bases). Germline values: CDR1 MNHEY, CDR2 SVGEGT. The V and J ends lost 3 bases and 3 bases respectively, with 15 bases between them. The length of the CDR3 is 16 residues. CDR3 residues: CASSYLSGDIYNEQFF. CDR3 nucleotide sequence: TGTGCCAGCAGTTATCTTTCGGGAGATATCTACAATGAGCAGTTCTTC.

The chain uses TRBV12-3 or TRBV12-4 and TRBJ1-2; tentatively, D is TRBD1 (6 bases). The CDR3 covers 11 residues. Trimming removed 9 bases from V and 10 bases from J, with 15 bases in between. The CDR3 here is CASKTGRAYTF. The CDR3 DNA follows: TGTGCCAGTAAAACAGGGAGGGCCTACACCTTC.

This chain uses TRBV2 with TRBJ2-1; TRBD2 is a possible D gene (6 bases). The V end was cut by 10 bases, the J end by 2 bases, with 15 bases between. This CDR3 has 14 residues. Germline V gene lookup returns CDR1 SNHLY and CDR2 FYNNEI. CDR3 DNA sequence: TGTGCCATCCTAGTGGCTAGCGCCTACAATGAGCAGTTCTTC. It encodes CAILVASAYNEQFF.

This clone was seen only a few times. The CDR3, as DNA: TGTGCCAGCAGTTTCAGGGGCCGATCACCCCTCCACTTT. It codes for CASSFRGRSPLHF. J is TRBJ1-6 and V is TRBV28; the D gene is possibly TRBD1 (6 bases). This CDR3 is built from 13 residues. Germline V lookup: CDR1 MDHEN, CDR2 SYDVKM. V lost 3 bases and J 10 bases, leaving 10 bases between the germline ends.

J is TRBJ2-3 and V is TRBV2; TRBD1 matches at 8 bases. Losses at the gene ends were 3 bases for V and 1 base for J; bases not matched to a gene: 3. CDR3 size: 15 residues. CDR1 SNHLY and CDR2 FYNNEI come from the germline V gene. CDR3 residues: CASSDRGLGTDTQYF. DNA for the CDR3: TGTGCCAGCAGTGACAGGGGGCTGGGCACAGATACGCAGTATTTT.

The chain carries TRBV6-1 and TRBJ2-2; no reliable D call. V lost 3 bases to trimming and J lost 4 bases, with 6 bases between them. The length of the CDR3 is 13 residues. CDR1 is MNHNS, CDR2 SASEGT, per germline. Here the CDR3 DNA reads TGTGCCAGCAGTGAGACTTCCACCGGGGAGCTGTTTTTT. It encodes CASSETSTGELFF.

This clone was counted a few times. The chain recombines TRBV15 with TRBJ2-7; weak D call: TRBD1 (6 bases). V gave up 0 bases and J gave up 5 bases, with 14 bases separating them. CDR1 is LNHNV and CDR2 is YYDKDF in the germline V gene (reference sequence). This CDR3 has 15 amino acids. CDR3 in DNA: TGTGCCACCAGCAGAGATCTACAGGGAAGGAACGAGCAGTACTTC. Protein sequence: CATSRDLQGRNEQYF.

The rearrangement links TRBV3-1 (or the pseudogene TRBV3-2) to TRBJ2-2; possibly TRBD2 for D (6 bases). This CDR3 contains 20 residues. Germline lookup yields CDR1 LGHDT and CDR2 YNNKEL (reference sequence). Trimming left V 7 bases short and J 6 bases short, with 33 bases between. CDR3 DNA sequence: TGTGCCAGCACCCCCATGGTAGGAGGCGCGGGGTCGTTTTTTTCCGGGGAGCTGTTTTTT. Translated, it gives CASTPMVGGAGSFFSGELFF.

The rearrangement links TRBV28 to TRBJ2-1, with D perhaps matching TRBD2 (5 bases). The germline CDR1 and CDR2 sequences are MDHEN and SYDVKM. CDR3 length: 16 residues. V lost 8 bases, J lost 7 bases, and 24 bases lay in between. CDR3 loop: CASARLNSGPRNEQFF. The DNA of the CDR3 is TGTGCCAGCGCCAGACTGAACAGCGGCCCACGGAATGAGCAGTTCTTC.

V gene TRBV6-5 combines with J gene TRBJ2-3, with D maybe TRBD2 (5 bases). CDR1 is MNHEY, CDR2 SVGAGI, per germline. There are 12 residues in the CDR3. The V gene lost 8 bases and the J gene lost 13 bases, with 19 bases spanning the gap. This chain's CDR3 is CASRPLAFGEYF. DNA of the CDR3: TGTGCCAGCCGTCCCTTGGCGTTCGGGGAGTATTTT.

Points on this clone: Other DNA sequences in this sample translate to the same CDR3. The chain joins TRBV19 to TRBJ2-5, with TRBD2 as a possible D gene (7 bases). The length of the CDR3 is 14 residues. Between the trimmed V and J ends, which lost 5 bases and 2 bases, there was a span of 12 bases. The germline V gene encodes CDR1 LNHDA and CDR2 SQIVND (reference sequence). The DNA for the CDR3 is TGTGCCAGTAGTGAGGGGGGGGGACAAGAGACCCAGTACTTC. Protein: CASSEGGGQETQYF. Complete variable domain (other parts from reference TRBV19 and TRBJ2-5): DGGITQSPKYLFRKEGQNVTLSCEQNLNHDAMYWYRQDPGQGLRLIYYSQIVNDFQKGDIAEGYSVSREKKESFPLTVTSAQKNPTAFYLCASSEGGGQETQYFGPGTRLLVL.

The chain employs TRBV19 and TRBJ1-1; tentatively, D is TRBD1 (5 bases). The CDR3 runs to 16 residues. The germline gives CDR1 LNHDA, CDR2 SQIVND (reference sequence). V lost 6 bases and J lost 5, with 22 bases in between. The CDR3 loop is CASSTKLGGSVTEAFF. CDR3 bases: TGTGCCAGTAGCACCAAACTCGGGGGGTCGGTTACTGAAGCTTTCTTT.

V and J are TRBV5-5 and TRBJ1-4; D gene unclear. This CDR3 has 13 residues. The germline CDR1 and CDR2 sequences are SGHKS and YYEKEE (reference sequence). V was shortened by 4 bases and J by 8 bases, with 12 bases between the two germline ends. CDR3 protein: CASSQSPEEKLFF. The CDR3 DNA follows: TGTGCCAGCAGCCAATCCCCAGAAGAAAAACTGTTTTTT.

This clone occurred a few times. This rearrangement joins TRBV7-6 to TRBJ2-1; no reliable D call. The CDR3 covers 15 residues. V lost 2 bases and J lost 8, with 16 bases in between. Germline V gene data show CDR1 as SGHVS and CDR2 as FNYEAQ. The CDR3 DNA sequence: TGTGCCAGCAGCTTACTACTGACGGGTCACCATGAGCAGTTCTTC. Translating gives CASSLLLTGHHEQFF.

This clone was found once. CDR3 amino acids: CASSSSGVADTQYF. The CDR3 nucleotides are TGCGCCAGCAGCTCTAGCGGGGTCGCAGATACGCAGTATTTT. J is TRBJ2-3 and V is TRBV5-1, with TRBD2 identical over 9 bases. This CDR3 contains 14 residues. V shed 3 bases, J shed 4 bases, and the junction held 3 bases outside the gene matches. CDR1 is SGHRS, CDR2 YFSETQ, per germline. The whole variable domain, filled in from reference TRBV5-1 and TRBJ2-3, reads KAGVTQTPRYLIKTRGQQVTLSCSPISGHRSVSWYQQTPGQGLQFLFEYFSETQRNKGNFPGRFSGRQFSNSRSEMNVSTLELGDSALYLCASSSSGVADTQYFGPGTRLTVL.

The chain is built from TRBV5-4 and TRBJ1-2; a possible D gene is TRBD1 (6 bases). Germline CDR1 is SGHNT and CDR2 is YYREEE (reference sequence). The CDR3 runs 14 residues. With 4 bases removed from V and 3 bases from J, the gap between germline ends came to 13 bases. The CDR3 sequence is CASSPGQTDYGYTF. In DNA, the CDR3 is TGTGCCAGCAGCCCTGGACAGACCGACTATGGCTACACCTTC.

This chain links TRBV6-4 with TRBJ2-3; TRBD2 matches at 9 bases. The CDR3 is 14 amino acids. The V segment lost 3 bases and the J segment 4 bases; nucleotides outside the gene matches: 2. Germline V lookup: CDR1 MRHNA, CDR2 SNTAGT. The CDR3 region has the DNA TGTGCCAGCAGTGAGCGGGGGGGATCAGATACGCAGTATTTT. Its protein is CASSERGGSDTQYF.

This clone occurred a few times. The chain uses TRBV6-5 and TRBJ2-7; TRBD1 aligns across 8 bases. Germline lookup yields CDR1 MNHEY and CDR2 SVGAGI. V lost 5 bases to trimming and J lost 2 bases; unmatched junction nucleotides: 2. The CDR3 loop spans 13 amino acids. CDR3 region: CASSRTGPYEQYF. In DNA form, the CDR3 reads TGTGCCAGCAGTAGGACAGGGCCCTACGAGCAGTACTTC.

This clone has just a few counts. The rearrangement links TRBV21-1 to TRBJ2-1; TRBD1 is taken as the D call from the table, unchecked against the DNA. TRBV21-1 is a pseudogene. CDR3 size: 15 residues. The DNA for the CDR3 is TGTGCCAGCAGGCCAGGGGGTACCTCCTACAATGAGCAGTTCTTC. It encodes CASRPGGTSYNEQFF.

For the CDR3, the DNA is TGTGCCAGCAGCCAGGTGAGCCTCGAGGAGACCCAGTACTTC. This codes for CASSQVSLEETQYF. This rearrangement joins TRBV3-1 (or the pseudogene TRBV3-2) to TRBJ2-5; the D is unclear. Germline CDR1 and CDR2: LGHDT and YNNKEL (reference sequence). This CDR3 is 14 amino acids long. V lost 3 bases, J lost 5 bases, and 13 bases lay in between.

The J gene is TRBJ2-7, the V gene TRBV7-6; D gene unclear. Trimming took off 5 bases at V and 5 bases at J, with 13 bases between the two ends. Germline V CDR1 and CDR2: SGHVS, FNYEAQ. CDR3 length: 13 amino acids. CDR3 DNA sequence: TGTGCCAGCAGCCAAAGAGAAACCAACGAGCAGTACTTC. It is translated as CASSQRETNEQYF.

The CDR3: CASSFTTSKAYNEQFF. The CDR3 DNA is TGCGCCAGCAGCTTCACTACTAGTAAGGCCTACAATGAGCAGTTCTTC. V gene TRBV5-1 combines with J gene TRBJ2-1, with D possibly TRBD2 on 5 matching bases. Trimming cost V 2 bases and J 2 bases, with 14 bases left between them. Per the germline V gene, CDR1 is SGHRS and CDR2 is YFSETQ. The CDR3 length is 16 residues.

This rearrangement joins TRBV18 to TRBJ1-2, with TRBD1 matching over 7 bases. The length of the CDR3 is 14 residues. Germline CDR1 is KGHSH and CDR2 is LQKENI. After removal of 10 bases from V and 8 bases from J, the junction contained 16 bases not matched to a gene. The CDR3 spells CATSGTVELLGYTF. In nucleotides, the CDR3 is TGTGCCACATCCGGGACAGTCGAGCTGTTGGGCTACACCTTC.

V is TRBV10-1 and J is TRBJ2-2; D uncertain. Germline lookup yields CDR1 WNHNN and CDR2 SYGVQD (reference sequence). CDR3 length equals 13 residues. V shed 0 bases and J shed 7 bases, with 6 bases lying between them. The CDR3 is CASSESYRGELFF. The CDR3 bases are TGCGCCAGCAGTGAGTCGTATCGCGGGGAGCTGTTTTTT.

This rearrangement joins TRBV15 to TRBJ1-2; no clear D. Germline values: CDR1 LNHNV, CDR2 YYDKDF (reference sequence). The CDR3 extends over 14 amino acids. V lost 0 bases, J lost 6 bases, and 11 bases lay in between. In nucleotides, the CDR3 is TGTGCCACCAGCAGAGATGCGAAGCCCCATGGCTACACCTTC. It yields the protein CATSRDAKPHGYTF.

Here the CDR3 reads CASSYGWGREVLTGELFF. The DNA of the CDR3 is TGTGCCAGCAGCTATGGATGGGGGCGAGAGGTCTTAACCGGGGAGCTGTTTTTT. V gene TRBV5-6 combines with J gene TRBJ2-2, with D tentatively TRBD1 (6 bases). This CDR3 contains 18 residues. Deletions cut 3 bases from V and 5 bases from J, with 23 bases between. The V gene's germline CDR1 is SGHDT and CDR2 YYEEEE.

As regards this clone: This may be a read error: a much more frequent sequence differs by one nucleotide. This sample includes further DNA sequences coding for the same CDR3. The rearrangement uses TRBV3-1 (or the pseudogene TRBV3-2) and TRBJ2-5; 9 bases agree with TRBD2. Trimming removed 6 bases from V and 2 bases from J; junction bases left unmatched: 16. Germline lookup yields CDR1 LGHDT and CDR2 YNNKEL (reference sequence). The CDR3 length is 18 residues. Written as DNA, the CDR3 is TGTGCCAGCAGAGGGGGATGGCGGGGGGGGCCGGAACAAGAGACCCAGTACTTC. This gives the protein CASRGGWRGGPEQETQYF.